These T cell receptor beta chains were read from a single sample in a study of OX40 agonist ivuxolimab in advanced cancers. Generated by immunoSEQ multiplex PCR, the TCRdb table keeps only in-frame clones and is missing some. The sample shows roughly 19,000 clones, about 81% of them seen only once. The sample here was CD4+ or CD8+ T cells sorted from blood, taken in a trial of the OX40 agonist ivuxolimab. Receptor source: an adult with an advanced solid tumor such as melanoma, head and neck, liver or kidney cancer. The CDR3 runs from the conserved cysteine through the conserved F or W. A D gene is named only where the DNA matches it firmly. Rows may omit the clone size; those that give it use once, few, many or a size class.

NA	TRBD1	TRBV5-4	TRBJ1-6	CASSSTFGQENSPLHF	TGTGCCAGCAGCTCAACCTTTGGACAGGAGAATTCACCCCTCCACTTT
few	TRBD1	TRBV11-2	TRBJ1-3	CASIGTRGRRGNTIYF	TGTGCCAGCATCGGTACCAGGGGGCGAAGAGGAAACACCATATATTTT
NA	NA	TRBV5-1	TRBJ2-1	CASSLEGNEQFF	TGCGCCAGCAGCTTGGAAGGGAATGAGCAGTTCTTC
NA	NA	TRBV6-1	TRBJ2-2	CASSELLDSGELFF	TGTGCCAGCAGTGAATTACTGGACAGTGGGGAGCTGTTTTTT
NA	NA	TRBV19	TRBJ2-1	CASSIDNYNEQFF	TGTGCCAGTAGTATAGACAACTACAATGAGCAGTTCTTC
NA	NA	TRBV7-2	TRBJ2-1	CASSPYADEQFF	TGTGCCAGCAGCCCCTATGCTGATGAGCAGTTCTTC
NA	NA	TRBV5-5	TRBJ1-3	CASSFRLPGGGGNTIYF	TGTGCCAGCAGCTTCCGTCTCCCTGGCGGGGGAGGAAACACCATATATTTT
once	NA	TRBV7-2	TRBJ2-5	CASRKAGPPRETQYF	TGTGCCAGCAGGAAGGCGGGGCCGCCCCGGGAGACCCAGTACTTC
NA	NA	TRBV2	TRBJ2-7	CASSRGGIEPEQYF	TGTGCCAGCAGCAGAGGAGGGATAGAGCCCGAGCAGTACTTC
NA	TRBD1	TRBV6-5	TRBJ2-7	CASSRDRAEQYF	TGTGCCAGCAGCCGCGACAGGGCCGAGCAGTACTTC
once	NA	TRBV5-8	TRBJ2-1	CASSLGPRPSIWGREQFF	TGTGCCAGCAGCTTGGGCCCTCGGCCGTCGATTTGGGGACGTGAGCAGTTCTTC
NA	NA	TRBV18	TRBJ1-2	CASSPEGYGYTF	TGTGCCAGCTCACCGGAAGGATACGGCTACACCTTC
NA	NA	TRBV15	TRBJ1-3	CATSRDAQGSGNTIYF	TGTGCCACCAGCAGAGATGCTCAGGGGTCCGGAAACACCATATATTTT
once	TRBD1	TRBV11-2	TRBJ2-3	CASSRQGIADTQYF	TGTGCCAGCAGCCGACAGGGGATCGCAGATACGCAGTATTTT
NA	TRBD2	TRBV5-4	TRBJ2-6	CASSPREGGANVLTF	TGTGCCAGCAGCCCCCGGGAGGGTGGGGCCAACGTCCTGACTTTC